This record concerns one T cell receptor beta chain sequence. This clonotype was counted only a few times. Its target antigen remains unknown. No base quality information exists; no much larger clone differs at one position. These data belong to a study of response to subunit inactivated influenza vaccine (dated by TCRdb to the late 2010s). As for the study more broadly: To follow how T cells responded to a trivalent subunit inactivated influenza vaccine, the researchers relied on deep quantitative profiling of the T cell receptor repertoire.

The library was generated by RT-PCR. The sequencing machine was an Illumina HiSeq 2500. TCRdb's own reprocessing of the public reads used fastp at Q25 and MiXCR and kept productive beta chains. For every CDR3 protein sequence, its rows merge into one entry that carries the most common genes and DNA. The sample table shows around 540,000 distinct CDR3 sequences, and about 12% are seen once. Around 9.6% of the sample is held by the ten biggest clonotypes. V and J are trimmed by 2 bases and 9 bases, and the gene matches miss 8 bases of the junction. The CDR3 runs 15 amino acids, cysteine and phenylalanine included. Only the CDR3 part of the read is kept: 45 bases, read in frame from the first base. Reading the germline V gene gives CDR1 LGHNA and CDR2 YSLEER. Broader findings and caveats from the paper: The authors suggested that each seasonal influenza vaccination may recruit only a limited number of new T cells.

The sample was PBMCs from blood, taken on the day of vaccination. This clonotype originated in a man aged 50 to 59 who received an inactivated influenza vaccine. Donor details come from another sample of the same person, matched by shared clones. This chain joins TRBV4-3 to TRBJ2-1; a stretch of 9 junction bases matches TRBD2. The CDR3 amino acid sequence is: CASSQLAGLQGEQFF. The nucleotides read TGCGCCAGCAGCCAACTAGCGGGATTACAAGGTGAGCAGTTCTTC.